These 21 T cell receptor beta chains share one sample of origin, sequenced in a study of blood T cells in healthy people across ages (dated by TCRdb to between 2015 and 2017). The method was 5' RACE. TCRdb lists the instrument as Illumina HiSeq 2500. The second PCR ran for roughly 7 to 12 cycles and used a J-beta primer mix along with a sample-barcoded 5' primer. The public reads were reprocessed in TCRdb via fastp at Q25 and MiXCR, keeping in-frame beta chains. Every distinct CDR3 protein forms one entry, paired with its most common genes and DNA. The sample table contains some 710,000 distinct CDR3 sequences; only one count was recorded for 22% of them. The top ten clones comprise approximately 20% of the sample. Sequencing used blood. These receptors were taken from a man aged 70 or older in good health.

This clonotype was detected only a few times. V is TRBV28 and J is TRBJ2-6; D ambiguous. This CDR3 has 17 amino acids. The V end lost 3 bases, the J end lost 3 bases, and 15 bases lay between the germline ends. The germline V gene encodes CDR1 MDHEN and CDR2 SYDVKM. The CDR3 is CASSFFDGYFGANVLTF. Here the CDR3 DNA reads TGTGCCAGCAGTTTCTTCGATGGGTACTTTGGGGCCAACGTCCTGACTTTC.

V and J are TRBV7-2 and TRBJ2-3; 9 bases are shared with TRBD2. This CDR3 spans 16 amino acids. Looked up from germline, CDR1 is SGHTA and CDR2 is FQGNSA. V lost 5 bases and J lost 1; bases outside the gene matches: 7. In DNA form, the CDR3 reads TGTGCCAGCAGCACGGGACTAGCAGGAGGCACAGATACGCAGTATTTT. This gives the protein CASSTGLAGGTDTQYF. The full variable domain, its missing parts supplied by reference TRBV7-2 and TRBJ2-3, is GAGVSQSPSNKVTEKGKDVELRCDPISGHTALYWYRQSLGQGLEFLIYFQGNSAPDKSGLPSDRFSAERTGGSVSTLTIQRTQQEDSAVYLCASSTGLAGGTDTQYFGPGTRLTVL.

The genes are TRBV19 and TRBJ2-5; D gene unclear. Germline lookup yields CDR1 LNHDA and CDR2 SQIVND (reference sequence). The CDR3 has 15 residues. Trimming took off 4 bases at V and 1 base at J, with 13 bases between the two ends. The CDR3 nucleotides are TGTGCCAGTAGTAGTTTAAGCCGGGTCCAAGAGACCCAGTACTTC. Its protein product is CASSSLSRVQETQYF.

This chain uses TRBV28 with TRBJ1-2; D may be TRBD1 (5 bases). Germline CDR1 is MDHEN and CDR2 is SYDVKM. The CDR3 extends over 12 amino acids. Trimming removed 2 bases from V and 8 bases from J, with 9 bases in between. CDR3 nucleotides: TGTGCCAGCAGTTTAACAGGTCGGGGCTACACCTTC. Translating gives CASSLTGRGYTF.

The rearrangement joins TRBV29-1 to TRBJ2-1; 13 nucleotides line up with TRBD2. The CDR3 sequence is 14 residues long. The V segment lost 6 bases and the J segment 6 bases; nucleotides outside the gene matches: 5. Germline lookup yields CDR1 SQVTM and CDR2 ANQGSEA. This chain's CDR3 is CSVPGLAGANEQFF. In nucleotides, the CDR3 is TGCAGCGTGCCTGGACTAGCGGGAGCCAATGAGCAGTTCTTC.

The chain employs TRBV20-1 and TRBJ2-5, with D perhaps TRBD1 (5 bases). The CDR3 totals 11 residues. From germline, CDR1 is DFQATT and CDR2 SNEGSKA (reference sequence). Between the trimmed V and J ends, which lost 5 bases and 11 bases, there was a span of 15 bases. CDR3 bases: TGCAGTGCTTGGGGCCTTTTGGAGCAGTACTTC. Protein product: CSAWGLLEQYF.

The sample holds a few counts of this clonotype. The chain is built from TRBV7-2 and TRBJ1-3, with TRBD1 matching over 7 bases. Germline CDR1 and CDR2: SGHTA and FQGNSA. This CDR3 is built from 16 residues. J gave up 9 bases and V 5 bases, and 16 bases lay outside the gene matches. The CDR3: CASSTLPRQGVSTIYF. In nucleotides, the CDR3 is TGTGCCAGCAGCACACTCCCTCGCCAGGGGGTTAGCACCATATATTTT. The full variable domain, with the rest looked up from reference TRBV7-2 and TRBJ1-3, is GAGVSQSPSNKVTEKGKDVELRCDPISGHTALYWYRQSLGQGLEFLIYFQGNSAPDKSGLPSDRFSAERTGGSVSTLTIQRTQQEDSAVYLCASSTLPRQGVSTIYFGEGSWLTVV.

This clonotype was counted only a few times. The rearrangement joins TRBV12-3 or TRBV12-4 to TRBJ2-1; D is unresolved. Deletions cut 7 bases from V and 8 bases from J, with 9 bases between. The CDR3 spans 11 residues. The CDR3 reads CASNPEYEQFF. CDR3 bases: TGTGCCAGCAACCCAGAGTATGAGCAGTTCTTC.

Here the CDR3 reads CASSVGLAGAISTDTQYF. The CDR3 DNA reads TGTGCCAGCAGCGTAGGGCTAGCGGGGGCAATTAGCACAGATACGCAGTATTTT. J is TRBJ2-3 and V is TRBV9; 10 positions match TRBD2. There are 18 residues in the CDR3. Germline V gene sequence: CDR1 SGDLS, CDR2 YYNGEE. V shed 0 bases, J shed 0 bases, and the junction held 7 bases outside the gene matches.

This clonotype was seen a few times. The J gene is TRBJ2-5, the V gene TRBV24-1, with 11 bases that match TRBD1. The CDR3 length is 16 residues. Germline values: CDR1 KGHDR, CDR2 SFDVKD. J lost 5 bases, V lost 0 bases, and 4 bases had no gene match. CDR3 bases: TGTGCCACCAGTGATTTGGGGACAGGGGGGAAGGAGACCCAGTACTTC. Amino acid sequence: CATSDLGTGGKETQYF.

V usage is TRBV11-2 and J usage is TRBJ2-5; 10 bases align to TRBD2. This CDR3 spans 13 amino acids. Germline assignment: CDR1 SGHAT and CDR2 FQNNGV. J lost 4 bases, V lost 8 bases, and 4 bases had no gene match. The CDR3 region has the DNA TGTGCCAGCGGGCTAGCGGGGGTAGAGACCCAGTACTTC. Amino acids: CASGLAGVETQYF.

In this sample, this clonotype turned up many times. The V and J genes are TRBV4-2 and TRBJ1-1; TRBD1 agrees at 7 bases. Germline V CDR1 and CDR2: LGHNA, YNFKEQ. J lost 7 bases, V lost 0 bases, and 5 bases had no gene match. CDR3 size: 14 residues. Here the CDR3 reads CASSQEKGGGEAFF. The CDR3 region has the DNA TGTGCCAGCAGCCAAGAAAAAGGGGGCGGTGAAGCTTTCTTT.

The rearrangement joins TRBV3-1 to TRBJ2-5; D uncertain. The CDR3 runs to 14 residues. Germline V lookup: CDR1 LGHDT, CDR2 YNNKEL (reference sequence). The V end was cut by 1 base, the J end by 5 bases, with 11 bases between. In DNA form, the CDR3 reads TGTGCCAGCAGCCAAGCGGTGTTACAGGAGACCCAGTACTTC. Amino acid sequence: CASSQAVLQETQYF.

This chain links TRBV7-9 with TRBJ1-5, with TRBD1 as a possible D gene (6 bases). Between the trimmed V and J ends, which lost 0 bases and 3 bases, there was a span of 12 bases. The CDR3 length is 16 residues. Germline V gene data show CDR1 as SEHNR and CDR2 as FQNEAQ (reference sequence). CDR3 amino acids: CASSLAGGTSNQPQHF. The CDR3, as DNA: TGTGCCAGCAGCTTAGCAGGGGGGACATCCAATCAGCCCCAGCATTTT.

The chain recombines TRBV3-1 with TRBJ2-1, with D maybe TRBD2 (6 bases). This CDR3 is 15 amino acids long. Germline CDR1 and CDR2: LGHDT and YNNKEL (reference sequence). Trimming took off 5 bases at V and 3 bases at J, with 14 bases between the two ends. CDR3 loop: CASSYSGTYYNEQFF. CDR3 sequence (DNA): TGTGCCAGCAGCTACTCCGGGACTTACTACAATGAGCAGTTCTTC.

A few counts support this clonotype. V usage is TRBV28 and J usage is TRBJ1-1; D gene unclear. The germline V and J ends were trimmed by 8 bases and 1 base, with 8 bases remaining between them. From germline, CDR1 is MDHEN and CDR2 SYDVKM. The CDR3 consists of 12 residues. The CDR3: CASEEGNTEAFF. DNA for the CDR3: TGTGCCAGCGAAGAGGGGAACACTGAAGCTTTCTTT.

This clonotype was recorded a few times. This chain uses TRBV7-8 with TRBJ1-2; perhaps TRBD1 as D (5 bases). Between the trimmed V and J ends, which lost 3 bases and 5 bases, there was a span of 13 bases. The V gene's germline CDR1 is SGHVS and CDR2 FQNEAQ. The CDR3 has 14 amino acids. CDR3 nucleotides: TGTGCCAGCAGCTTGGGGGGGTATGGGTATGGCTACACCTTC. Its protein is CASSLGGYGYGYTF. The full variable domain, with the rest looked up from reference TRBV7-8 and TRBJ1-2, is GAGVSQSPRYKVAKRGQDVALRCDPISGHVSLFWYQQALGQGPEFLTYFQNEAQLDKSGLPSDRFFAERPEGSVSTLKIQRTQQEDSAVYLCASSLGGYGYGYTFGSGTRLTVV.

This clonotype was counted between two and nine times. The gene calls are TRBV25-1 and TRBJ2-4, with a possible D match to TRBD2 (5 bases). Germline V gene sequence: CDR1 MGHDK, CDR2 SYGVNS. This CDR3 is 16 amino acids long. V lost 5 bases, J lost 1 base, and 15 bases lay in between. DNA for the CDR3: TGTGCCAGCAGTCCTGAGGCCCCGGGGGCCAAAAACATTCAGTACTTC. Its protein product is CASSPEAPGAKNIQYF. Together with reference TRBV25-1 and TRBJ2-4, the CDR3 gives the full variable domain: EADIYQTPRYLVIGTGKKITLECSQTMGHDKMYWYQQDPGMELHLIHYSYGVNSTEKGDLSSESTVSRIRTEHFPLTLESARPSHTSQYLCASSPEAPGAKNIQYFGAGTRLSVL.

This clonotype has a handful of counts. The rearrangement joins TRBV5-6 to TRBJ1-5, with a weak D call TRBD1 (6 bases). V gave up 0 bases and J gave up 8 bases, with 6 bases separating them. The germline V gene has CDR1 SGHDT and CDR2 YYEEEE. CDR3 length equals 12 residues. CDR3 nucleotides: TGTGCCAGCAGCTTGGCAGGGGAGCCCCAGCATTTT. Translated, it gives CASSLAGEPQHF.

This clonotype came up a few times. The chain links TRBV7-9 to TRBJ1-1; perhaps TRBD1 as D (5 bases). The CDR3 consists of 12 residues. V was trimmed by 8 bases and J by 4 bases, leaving 11 bases between them. Germline values: CDR1 SEHNR, CDR2 FQNEAQ (reference sequence). CDR3 sequence: CASGHLGTEAFF. CDR3 DNA: TGTGCCAGCGGACACCTGGGCACTGAAGCTTTCTTT. The full variable domain, completed using reference TRBV7-9 and TRBJ1-1, is DTGVSQNPRHKITKRGQNVTFRCDPISEHNRLYWYRQTLGQGPEFLTYFQNEAQLEKSRLLSDRFSAERPKGSFSTLEIQRTEQGDSAMYLCASGHLGTEAFFGQGTRLTVV.

This clonotype was counted only a few times. V usage is TRBV18 and J usage is TRBJ1-1, with D perhaps matching TRBD1 (6 bases). The V and J ends lost 8 bases and 1 base respectively, with 11 bases between them. The CDR3 is 13 residues long. The V gene's germline CDR1 is KGHSH and CDR2 LQKENI. The DNA of the CDR3 is TGTGCCAGCCTCCGGACAGAGAACACTGAAGCTTTCTTT. Translation gives CASLRTENTEAFF.